The clone carrying this TCR beta chain occurred a few times. Germline assignment: CDR1 PRHDT and CDR2 FYEKMQ (reference sequence). CDR3 length: 15 residues. With 0 bases clipped from V and 3 bases from J, the junction kept 2 bases outside the gene matches. These data come from a study of cytomegalovirus exposure and HLA in healthy donors. PCR amplification relied on 60 Vbeta primers (plus 13 Jbeta primers). Produced via immunoSEQ multiplex PCR; TCRdb's table is partial and in-frame only. Of some 190,000 clones listed, approximately 84% are singletons. Sequenced sample: PBMCs. The chain combines TRBV13 with TRBJ2-7, with 10 bases matching TRBD1. This clonotype was obtained from a female donor in good health and CMV-seronegative. CDR3 nucleotide sequence: TGTGCCAGCAGCTTAGGATGGGACAGGGGCTACGAGCAGTACTTC. It codes for CASSLGWDRGYEQYF. Variable domain in full (rest from reference TRBV13 and TRBJ2-7): AAGVIQSPRHLIKEKRETATLKCYPIPRHDTVYWYQQGPGQDPQFLISFYEKMQSDKGSIPDRFSAQQFSDYHSELNMSSLELGDSALYFCASSLGWDRGYEQYFGPGTRLTVT.